This TCR beta chain was obtained from a study of CD8 T cells in Susac syndrome. Broader study findings: The TCR sequencing and HLA analysis in the study involved a relatively small number of individuals, as the study acknowledged.

Reverse transcription of 0.5 to 1 ug RNA was carried out with random hexamers. An immunoSEQ multiplex PCR amplified TCR beta CDR3 over 54 Vbeta and 13 Jbeta. TCRdb re-called the immunoSEQ multiplex PCR reads with MiXCR, one entry per CDR3 protein. The sample holds tens of thousands of distinct CDR3 sequences, approximately 94% seen once. The CDR3 has 14 residues. V was cut by 4 bases and J by 5 bases, with 14 bases left in between. Per the germline V gene, CDR1 is SQVTM and CDR2 is ANQGSEA. Remarks on this clonotype: What it binds is not known.

Material: CD8+ T cells from PBMCs. This TCR derives from a human donor with Susac syndrome. The chain employs TRBV29-1 and TRBJ1-4; no clear D gene. The CDR3 nucleotides are TGCAGCGTTGGTTTAGGGATCCGAAATGAAAAACTGTTTTTT. This codes for CSVGLGIRNEKLFF.